The T cell receptor beta chain described here comes from a study of blood T cells in healthy people across ages. The study's findings and limits: With naive T cell percentage, TCR beta diversity showed a strong correlation. Age brought a roughly linear fall in TCR beta diversity measured per million T cells.

V lost 0 bases, J lost 14 bases, and 15 bases lay in between. This CDR3 is built from 13 residues. From germline, CDR1 is SGHTA and CDR2 FQGNSA. A remark on this clonotype: Its target is unknown.

With a J-beta primer mix and a sample-barcoded 5' primer, a second PCR ran about 7 to 11 cycles. The template-switch adaptor, which had 12 random nucleotides, put a tag on each cDNA molecule. In TCRdb, the 5' RACE reads were re-called with MiXCR into one record per CDR3 protein. The sample includes fewer than 700,000 distinct CDR3 sequences, around two fifths of them seen just once. The chain recombines TRBV7-2 with TRBJ2-3; D ambiguous. The TCR originated in a man older than 75 in good health. The sequenced material came from blood. CDR3 sequence (DNA): TGTGCCAGCAGCTTAGCCCGAGCGATAGGACGGTATTTT. Its translation is CASSLARAIGRYF. Based on the CDR3 plus reference TRBV7-2 and TRBJ2-3, the full variable domain is GAGVSQSPSNKVTEKGKDVELRCDPISGHTALYWYRQSLGQGLEFLIYFQGNSAPDKSGLPSDRFSAERTGGSVSTLTIQRTQQEDSAVYLCASSLARAIGRYFGPGTRLTVL.